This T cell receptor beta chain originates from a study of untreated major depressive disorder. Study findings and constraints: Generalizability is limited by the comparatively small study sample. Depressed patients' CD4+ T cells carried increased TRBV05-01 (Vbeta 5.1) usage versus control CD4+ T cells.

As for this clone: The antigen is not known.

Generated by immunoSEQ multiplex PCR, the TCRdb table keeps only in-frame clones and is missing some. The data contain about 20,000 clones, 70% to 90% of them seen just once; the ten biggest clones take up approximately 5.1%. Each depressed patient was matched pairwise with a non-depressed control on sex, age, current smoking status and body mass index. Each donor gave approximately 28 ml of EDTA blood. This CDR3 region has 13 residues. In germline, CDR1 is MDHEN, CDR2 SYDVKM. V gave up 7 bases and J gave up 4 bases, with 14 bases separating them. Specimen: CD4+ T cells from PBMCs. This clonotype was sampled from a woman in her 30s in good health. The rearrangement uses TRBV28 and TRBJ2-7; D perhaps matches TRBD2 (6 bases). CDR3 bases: TGTGCCAGCAAAGGTCGGGACTCTTACGAGCAGTACTTC. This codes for CASKGRDSYEQYF.